The rows below give T cell receptor beta chains drawn from one sample of a study of T-cell reconstitution after alpha-beta-depleted transplantation in children. One entry per CDR3 protein results from TCRdb running MiXCR on the PCR reads. The sample shows about 1,000,000 distinct CDR3 sequences, around 30% of them seen only once. The sequencing used PBMCs, mostly from graft donor cells, collected 360 days after TCRalphabeta/CD19-depleted stem cell transplant. The source of these receptors is a boy less than two years old who had a stem cell transplant for SCID, so the T cells may come from the graft donor. CDR3s include the opening cysteine and the closing phenylalanine or tryptophan. The D gene is left open where the match is weak. Expanded clones get a size class; other rows say once, few or many, or leave the size out.

J gene	clone size	D gene	V gene	CDR3 protein	CDR3 DNA
TRBJ2-3	.	.	TRBV28	CASSLFPLTRKGADTQYF	TGTGCCAGCAGTTTATTCCCCCTCACCCGAAAGGGTGCAGATACGCAGTATTTT
TRBJ1-6	few	.	TRBV5-1	CASSLGGLRRYSPLHF	TGCGCCAGCAGCTTGGGGGGGTTACGACGCTATTCACCCCTCCACTTT
TRBJ2-3	few	.	TRBV5-1	CASSQITLSTDTQYF	TGCGCCAGCAGCCAGATTACTTTAAGCACAGATACGCAGTATTTT
TRBJ1-5	.	TRBD1	TRBV5-5	CASSDTGGSYQPQHF	TGTGCCAGCAGCGACACAGGGGGTAGCTATCAGCCCCAGCATTTT
TRBJ2-7	.	TRBD2	TRBV29-1	CSALGGTVYEQYF	TGCAGCGCTCTGGGGGGGACCGTCTACGAGCAGTACTTC
TRBJ2-5	.	TRBD1	TRBV4-1	CASSHEDRVTETQYF	TGCGCCAGCAGCCACGAGGACAGGGTCACGGAGACCCAGTACTTC
TRBJ2-5	.	TRBD2	TRBV7-9	CASSLSTSGVETQYF	TGTGCCAGCAGCTTATCAACTAGCGGGGTAGAGACCCAGTACTTC
TRBJ2-2	few	.	TRBV6-6	CASRDSVSGELFF	TGTGCCAGCAGGGATAGCGTAAGCGGGGAGCTGTTTTTT
TRBJ2-5	many	.	TRBV10-3	CAISGQVGGTQYF	TGTGCCATCAGTGGGCAGGTAGGAGGGACCCAGTACTTC
TRBJ1-1	.	TRBD1	TRBV7-2	CASSRDRVRHTEAFF	TGTGCCAGCAGCCGGGACAGGGTGCGGCACACTGAAGCTTTCTTT
TRBJ1-1	few	.	TRBV7-2	CASSLRLGHLMNTEAFF	TGTGCCAGCAGCTTACGACTCGGACACCTTATGAACACTGAAGCTTTCTTT
TRBJ2-3	many	TRBD2	TRBV5-6	CASSFRRGGPGYQTDTQYF	TGTGCCAGCAGCTTCAGGCGGGGGGGGCCAGGGTATCAGACAGATACGCAGTATTTT
TRBJ2-7	few	.	TRBV6-5	CASSYSTVNEQYF	TGTGCCAGCAGTTACTCGACAGTAAACGAGCAGTACTTC
TRBJ2-1	.	TRBD2	TRBV11-2	CASSYSPKRGVYNEQFF	TGTGCCAGCAGCTACTCTCCTAAGCGGGGGGTGTATAATGAGCAGTTCTTC
TRBJ2-3	.	.	TRBV27	CASSLSIGTDTQYF	TGTGCCAGCAGTTTATCGATCGGCACAGATACGCAGTATTTT
TRBJ2-2	.	.	TRBV29-1	CSVETLGRDTGELFF	TGCAGCGTTGAAACTCTGGGCAGGGACACCGGGGAGCTGTTTTTT
TRBJ2-5	.	TRBD2	TRBV5-5	CASSLVPSGGPQETQYF	TGTGCCAGCAGCTTGGTCCCCAGCGGGGGCCCCCAAGAGACCCAGTACTTC
TRBJ1-1	few	.	TRBV7-3	CASSLGLSRTEAFF	TGTGCCAGCAGCTTAGGGTTAAGTCGTACTGAAGCTTTCTTT
TRBJ2-3	few	.	TRBV20-1	CSARKQARGTDTQYF	TGCAGTGCTCGTAAACAGGCGAGGGGCACAGATACGCAGTATTTT
TRBJ2-7	few	.	TRBV25-1	CASSEVGTHEQYF	TGTGCCAGCAGTGAGGTAGGGACCCACGAGCAGTACTTC
TRBJ2-4	.	TRBD1	TRBV30	CAWMSGGYENIQYF	TGTGCCTGGATGTCAGGGGGTTATGAAAACATTCAGTACTTC
TRBJ2-3	few	.	TRBV7-9	CASSVGQLTDTQYF	TGTGCCAGCAGCGTGGGACAATTAACAGATACGCAGTATTTT
TRBJ1-6	.	TRBD1	TRBV28	CASRVRDRLIGSPLHF	TGTGCCAGCAGAGTAAGGGACAGGCTGATAGGGTCACCCCTCCACTTT
TRBJ2-7	many	.	TRBV6-2/TRBV6-3	CASSYDGYEQYF	TGTGCCAGCAGTTATGACGGCTACGAGCAGTACTTC
TRBJ2-7	few	TRBD1	TRBV5-1	CASTLIDRAGEQYF	TGCGCCAGCACCCTGATCGACAGGGCAGGCGAGCAGTACTTC
TRBJ2-7	.	.	TRBV7-2	CASSTGTLSYEQYF	TGTGCCAGCAGTACCGGGACCCTATCCTACGAGCAGTACTTC
TRBJ2-3	few	.	TRBV5-5	CASSLWITDTQYF	TGTGCCAGCAGCCTCTGGATCACAGATACGCAGTATTTT
TRBJ2-1	few	.	TRBV12-3/TRBV12-4	CASSLGTTSDEQFF	TGTGCCAGCAGTTTAGGGACTACTTCCGATGAGCAGTTCTTC
TRBJ1-2	few	.	TRBV29-1	CSVGGRNYGYTF	TGCAGCGTTGGGGGCAGAAACTATGGCTACACCTTC
TRBJ2-3	.	TRBD2	TRBV12-3/TRBV12-4	CASSFLPSGKDTQYF	TGTGCCAGCAGTTTCCTCCCTAGCGGGAAAGATACGCAGTATTTT
TRBJ1-1	.	TRBD1	TRBV11-1	CASSLGYLLRGRDTEAFF	TGTGCCAGCAGCTTAGGATATCTCTTAAGGGGGCGCGACACTGAAGCTTTCTTT
TRBJ2-1	.	.	TRBV7-9	CASTARSLGSYNEQFF	TGTGCCAGCACCGCGAGGTCCTTGGGGAGTTACAATGAGCAGTTCTTC
TRBJ1-1	.	.	TRBV20-1	CSAPFRTVNTEAFF	TGCAGTGCTCCCTTCCGGACCGTGAACACTGAAGCTTTCTTT
TRBJ2-3	.	.	TRBV6-6	CASSFQEFTQYF	TGTGCCAGCAGTTTCCAAGAGTTTACGCAGTATTTT
TRBJ2-2	.	.	TRBV18	CASSSRSGTGELFF	TGTGCCAGCTCATCCCGTTCGGGGACCGGGGAGCTGTTTTTT
TRBJ2-2	.	TRBD2	TRBV12-3/TRBV12-4	CASSFLAGGRTGELFF	TGTGCCAGCAGTTTCCTAGCGGGGGGGCGCACCGGGGAGCTGTTTTTT
TRBJ2-3	.	.	TRBV15	CATSREIPYSQRHTDTQYF	TGTGCCACCAGCAGAGAAATACCATACAGTCAGAGGCACACAGATACGCAGTATTTT
TRBJ2-3	.	.	TRBV24-1	CATSGGGLRTDTQYF	TGTGCCACCAGTGGAGGAGGGCTGCGCACAGATACGCAGTATTTT
TRBJ1-2	.	.	TRBV20-1	CSARDLGKPELGYTF	TGCAGTGCTAGAGATCTCGGAAAGCCGGAGCTGGGCTACACCTTC
TRBJ1-4	.	.	TRBV20-1	CSVVPRVWAGEKLFF	TGCAGTGTTGTGCCCCGGGTCTGGGCCGGTGAAAAACTGTTTTTT
TRBJ2-3	.	TRBD2	TRBV27	CASRTAPGLPDTDTQYF	TGTGCCAGCAGAACGGCCCCGGGACTACCCGACACAGATACGCAGTATTTT
TRBJ1-1	few	.	TRBV5-1	CASSFRQQDEAFF	TGCGCCAGCAGCTTCCGACAGCAGGATGAAGCTTTCTTT
TRBJ2-1	.	TRBD2	TRBV4-2	CASSPVAGGPGDEQFF	TGTGCCAGCAGCCCAGTAGCGGGGGGGCCTGGGGATGAGCAGTTCTTC
TRBJ2-1	.	TRBD1	TRBV24-1	CATSDPLGAGQGSPRSSYNEQFF	TGTGCCACCAGTGATCCATTGGGGGCGGGACAGGGGTCCCCTAGGAGCTCCTACAATGAGCAGTTCTTC
TRBJ1-4	few	TRBD1	TRBV12-3/TRBV12-4	CASSSANQGAGEKLFF	TGTGCCAGCAGTTCGGCCAATCAGGGGGCAGGCGAAAAACTGTTTTTT
TRBJ2-1	few	TRBD2	TRBV20-1	CSARLAGGNEQFF	TGCAGTGCCAGACTAGCGGGGGGCAATGAGCAGTTCTTC
TRBJ2-2	.	.	TRBV15	CATSREGINTGELFF	TGTGCCACCAGCAGAGAGGGGATAAACACCGGGGAGCTGTTTTTT
TRBJ1-5	.	TRBD1	TRBV28	CASSRQGDQHF	TGTGCCAGCAGTCGACAGGGCGACCAGCATTTT
TRBJ2-2	few	.	TRBV20-1	CSAREGQSGGELFF	TGCAGTGCTAGAGAGGGGCAGTCTGGCGGGGAGCTGTTTTTT
TRBJ2-1	few	.	TRBV20-1	CSATAPTYNEQFF	TGCAGTGCTACGGCACCTACCTACAATGAGCAGTTCTTC